A selection of T cell receptor beta chains follows, all from one sample in a study of blood T cell repertoires in COVID-19. This table comes from immunoSEQ multiplex PCR, and its TCRdb copy is limited to in-frame clones, with some not included. The table includes about 250,000 clones, nearly 95% detected once. Material for sequencing was peripheral blood. The receptors shown here come from a man younger than 40 with COVID-19, enrolled during active disease. Both conserved end residues are trimmed from each CDR3. The D gene is left open where the match is weak.

d_call: TRBD2; v_call: TRBV25-1; cdr3_aa: ASSSRGGLAGDEQY
d_call: NA; v_call: TRBV7-9; cdr3_aa: ASNFQVSTEAF
d_call: NA; v_call: TRBV29-1; cdr3_aa: SSTTSYGYT
d_call: TRBD1; v_call: TRBV4-2; cdr3_aa: ASTRQGDTGYT
d_call: NA; v_call: TRBV5-1; cdr3_aa: ASSLEVPGANEQF
d_call: NA; v_call: TRBV6-5; cdr3_aa: ASRTPRGTEAF
d_call: NA; v_call: TRBV2; cdr3_aa: ASRSSAQQGTQY
d_call: TRBD2; v_call: TRBV19; cdr3_aa: ASSQRGGYEQF
d_call: TRBD1; v_call: TRBV11-3; cdr3_aa: ASSSGTGINEQF
d_call: NA; v_call: TRBV10-2; cdr3_aa: ASSAGRLDTQY
d_call: TRBD1; v_call: TRBV4-1; cdr3_aa: ASSGRGHGYT
d_call: TRBD2; v_call: TRBV7-2; cdr3_aa: ARKLAGNTGELF
d_call: TRBD1; v_call: TRBV7-9; cdr3_aa: ASSLASRGHEKLF
d_call: NA; v_call: TRBV2; cdr3_aa: ASSPGSNSPLH
d_call: TRBD1; v_call: TRBV5-5; cdr3_aa: ASSSGQGYGYT
d_call: NA; v_call: TRBV7-6; cdr3_aa: ASSSARNTIY
d_call: TRBD1; v_call: TRBV6-1; cdr3_aa: ASSEEVWQGVNSPLH
d_call: NA; v_call: TRBV6-5; cdr3_aa: ASWLQNTDTQY
d_call: NA; v_call: TRBV18; cdr3_aa: ASSLNTQGDSPLH
d_call: TRBD1; v_call: TRBV3-1/TRBV3-2; cdr3_aa: ASSPITGTGNSPLH
d_call: NA; v_call: TRBV19; cdr3_aa: ASSRGLAAAIYNEQF
d_call: NA; v_call: TRBV19; cdr3_aa: ASSPTGRENTEAF
d_call: TRBD1; v_call: TRBV5-5; cdr3_aa: ASSWTGGLAKNIQY
d_call: NA; v_call: TRBV24-1; cdr3_aa: ATSAEGHGYT
d_call: TRBD2; v_call: TRBV6-5; cdr3_aa: ASSKLAGGTDTQY
d_call: TRBD1; v_call: TRBV10-2; cdr3_aa: ASSEQDRFSPIYNEQF
d_call: NA; v_call: TRBV7-2; cdr3_aa: ASSPNSLGTGELF
d_call: NA; v_call: TRBV6-5; cdr3_aa: ASSYSNGDQETQY
d_call: TRBD1; v_call: TRBV19; cdr3_aa: ASQTGPNTGELF
d_call: NA; v_call: TRBV18; cdr3_aa: ASSPPVSIRNGYT
d_call: TRBD1; v_call: TRBV4-1; cdr3_aa: ASSPTGGVGNEKLF
d_call: TRBD1; v_call: TRBV2; cdr3_aa: ASSAGTGGNTIY
d_call: TRBD1; v_call: TRBV3-1/TRBV3-2; cdr3_aa: ASSPHPGQGAYEQY
d_call: NA; v_call: TRBV20-1; cdr3_aa: SASEEGRNSPLH
d_call: TRBD1; v_call: TRBV12-3/TRBV12-4; cdr3_aa: ASSSPGTVGYT
d_call: NA; v_call: TRBV19; cdr3_aa: ASSIGRSNYGYT
d_call: NA; v_call: TRBV3-1/TRBV3-2; cdr3_aa: ASSQVTSGNTGELF
d_call: TRBD1; v_call: TRBV9; cdr3_aa: ASSGPWDRDGYT
d_call: TRBD1; v_call: TRBV7-6; cdr3_aa: ASSLAPDRGNEQF
d_call: NA; v_call: TRBV30; cdr3_aa: AWSIGAGNNEQF
d_call: TRBD2; v_call: TRBV6-5; cdr3_aa: ASSSRGGWAYEQY
d_call: TRBD1; v_call: TRBV25-1; cdr3_aa: ASSDQLPTGEVYNEQF
d_call: NA; v_call: TRBV6-5; cdr3_aa: ASTPGGANTEAF
d_call: TRBD1; v_call: TRBV25-1; cdr3_aa: ASSEVNRGNEKLF
d_call: NA; v_call: TRBV2; cdr3_aa: ASSEGLGGTDTQY
d_call: NA; v_call: TRBV7-5; cdr3_aa: VRSTQGILRFNTEAF
d_call: TRBD2; v_call: TRBV19; cdr3_aa: ASSRGGAYSYEQY
d_call: TRBD1; v_call: TRBV3-1/TRBV3-2; cdr3_aa: ASSQNPGQGTGNTIY
d_call: TRBD2; v_call: TRBV11-2; cdr3_aa: ASSLTSGLGRFGKY
d_call: TRBD1; v_call: TRBV7-3; cdr3_aa: ASSSGQGGYT
d_call: NA; v_call: TRBV2; cdr3_aa: ASRSRVSGTEAF
d_call: TRBD1; v_call: TRBV5-1; cdr3_aa: ASSSTGWTEKLF
d_call: TRBD1; v_call: TRBV2; cdr3_aa: ASSEGNRGEQY